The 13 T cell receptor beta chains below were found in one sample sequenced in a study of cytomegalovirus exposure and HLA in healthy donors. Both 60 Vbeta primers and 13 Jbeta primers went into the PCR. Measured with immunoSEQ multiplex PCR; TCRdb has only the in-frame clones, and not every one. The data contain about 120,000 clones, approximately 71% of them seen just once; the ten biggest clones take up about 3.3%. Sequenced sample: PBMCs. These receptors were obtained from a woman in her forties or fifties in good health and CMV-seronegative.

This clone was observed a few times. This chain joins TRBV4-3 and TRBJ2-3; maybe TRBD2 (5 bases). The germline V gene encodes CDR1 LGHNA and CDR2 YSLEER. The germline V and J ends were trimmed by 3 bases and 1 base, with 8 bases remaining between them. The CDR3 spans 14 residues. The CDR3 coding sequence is TGCGCCAGCAGCCACGGACTTGGCACAGATACGCAGTATTTT. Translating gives CASSHGLGTDTQYF.

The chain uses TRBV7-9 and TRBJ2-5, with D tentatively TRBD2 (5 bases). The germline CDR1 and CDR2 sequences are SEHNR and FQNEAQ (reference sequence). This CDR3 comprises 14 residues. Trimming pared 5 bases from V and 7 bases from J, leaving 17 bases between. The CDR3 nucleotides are TGTGCCAGCAGCCCCCGGGCCCCGAGCGGGACCCAGTACTTC. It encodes CASSPRAPSGTQYF.

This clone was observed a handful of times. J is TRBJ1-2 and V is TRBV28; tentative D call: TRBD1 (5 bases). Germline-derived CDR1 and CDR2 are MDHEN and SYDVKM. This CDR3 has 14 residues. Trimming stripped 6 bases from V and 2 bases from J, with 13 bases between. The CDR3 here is CASSLAGENYGYTF. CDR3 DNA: TGTGCCAGCAGCCTGGCGGGGGAGAACTATGGCTACACCTTC.

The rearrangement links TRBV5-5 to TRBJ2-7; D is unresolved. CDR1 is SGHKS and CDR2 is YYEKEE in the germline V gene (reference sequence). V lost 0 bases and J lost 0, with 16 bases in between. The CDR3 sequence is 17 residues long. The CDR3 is CASSLEEKLRSSYEQYF. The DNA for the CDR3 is TGTGCCAGCAGCTTGGAAGAGAAATTAAGATCCTCCTACGAGCAGTACTTC.

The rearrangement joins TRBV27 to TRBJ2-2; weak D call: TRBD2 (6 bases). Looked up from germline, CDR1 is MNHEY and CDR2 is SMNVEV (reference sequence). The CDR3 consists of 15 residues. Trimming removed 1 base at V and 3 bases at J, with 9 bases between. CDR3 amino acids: CASSLWGVYTGELFF. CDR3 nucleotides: TGTGCCAGCAGTTTATGGGGGGTGTACACCGGGGAGCTGTTTTTT.

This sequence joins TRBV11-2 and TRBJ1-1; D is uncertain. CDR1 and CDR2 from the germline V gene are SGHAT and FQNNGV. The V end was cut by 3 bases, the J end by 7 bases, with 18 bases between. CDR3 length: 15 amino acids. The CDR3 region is CASSLDTAFTREAFF. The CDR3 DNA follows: TGTGCCAGCAGCTTGGATACAGCTTTCACGCGTGAAGCTTTCTTT.

The CDR3 reads CASQWAGGGTEAFF. In nucleotides, the CDR3 is TGTGCCAGCCAATGGGCAGGGGGTGGCACTGAAGCTTTCTTT. The chain uses TRBV25-1 and TRBJ1-1; 7 bases line up with TRBD1. Germline V gene sequence: CDR1 MGHDK, CDR2 SYGVNS. Trimming cost V 8 bases and J 4 bases; bases outside gene matches: 10. The CDR3 runs to 14 residues.

The chain's CDR3 is CASGPSGTSGKETQYF. The CDR3 nucleotides read TGTGCTAGTGGTCCCTCCGGGACTAGCGGTAAAGAGACCCAGTACTTC. The genes are TRBV12-5 and TRBJ2-5; TRBD2 agrees at 11 bases. Losses at the gene ends were 5 bases for V and 3 bases for J; bases not matched to a gene: 8. Germline CDR1 is LGHNT and CDR2 is FRNRAP. The CDR3 runs to 16 residues. Supplemented by reference TRBV12-5 and TRBJ2-5, the full variable domain reads DARVTQTPRHKVTEMGQEVTMRCQPILGHNTVFWYRQTMMQGLELLAYFRNRAPLDDSGMPKDRFSAEMPDATLATLKIQPSEPRDSAVYFCASGPSGTSGKETQYFGPGTRLLVL.

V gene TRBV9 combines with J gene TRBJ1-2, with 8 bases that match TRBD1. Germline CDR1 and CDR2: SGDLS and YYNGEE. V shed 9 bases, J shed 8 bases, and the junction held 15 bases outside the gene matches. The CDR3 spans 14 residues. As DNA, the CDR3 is TGTGCCACCAGAACCGGGACAGGCCTTGAAGGCTACACCTTC. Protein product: CATRTGTGLEGYTF.

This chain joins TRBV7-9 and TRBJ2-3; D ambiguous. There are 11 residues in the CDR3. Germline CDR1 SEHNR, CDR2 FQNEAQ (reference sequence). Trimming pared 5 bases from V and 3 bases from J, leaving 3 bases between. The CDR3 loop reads CASSRTDTQYF. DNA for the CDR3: TGTGCCAGCAGCCGGACAGATACGCAGTATTTT.

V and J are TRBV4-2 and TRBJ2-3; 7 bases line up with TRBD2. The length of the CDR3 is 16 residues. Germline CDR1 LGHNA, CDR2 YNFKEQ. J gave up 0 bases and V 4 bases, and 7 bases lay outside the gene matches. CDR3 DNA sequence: TGTGCCAGCAGCCGATTAGCGGGCGCTAGCACAGATACGCAGTATTTT. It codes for CASSRLAGASTDTQYF.

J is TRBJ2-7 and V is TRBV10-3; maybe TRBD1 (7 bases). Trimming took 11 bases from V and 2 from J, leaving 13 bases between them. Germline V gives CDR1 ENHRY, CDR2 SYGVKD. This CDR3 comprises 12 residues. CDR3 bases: TGTGCCGCGGGGACAGACCCCTACGAGCAGTACTTC. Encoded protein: CAAGTDPYEQYF.

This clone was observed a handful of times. The CDR3: CASSDFQGAFF. For the CDR3, the DNA is TGTGCCAGCAGTGACTTTCAGGGGGCTTTCTTT. The chain uses TRBV6-4 and TRBJ1-1; a weak D match, TRBD1 (6 bases). CDR3 length: 11 residues. Trimming shortened V by 1 base and J by 11 bases, and 8 bases separated the two germline ends. Germline V gene sequence: CDR1 MRHNA, CDR2 SNTAGT.